This entry is about one T cell receptor beta chain. Its antigen is still unknown. The sample's time point: persistent/refractory GD, antithyroid drugs over 5 years with positive TRAb. Scientists built the TCR library using RNA that was extracted from PBMCs. The authors drew patients from an endocrinology department in Xi'an, China. These data belong to a study of regulatory T cells in long-lasting Graves disease. General study results and limits: Persistent cases of Graves' showed reduced TCR diversity relative to newly diagnosed patients. Among samples with persistent disease, TRBV28, TRBJ1-2 and TRBJ2-5 were favored.

Arm-PCR of CDR3 regions and iRepertoire HTBI primers were used to build TCR beta libraries. Original processing notes: The study identified roughly 59 TRBV and some 15 TRBJ segments across samples. TCRdb re-called the multiplex PCR reads with MiXCR, one entry per CDR3 protein. TCRdb's processing, not the authors' own work, is the source of the V and J calls. The table records 650,000 to 850,000 distinct CDR3 sequences, 25% to 30% of them present only once. The CDR3 sequence is 13 residues long. V lost 4 bases to trimming and J lost 3 bases, with 9 bases between them. Germline CDR1 and CDR2: MNHEY and SVGAGI.

Sequencing used peripheral blood mononuclear cells (PBMCs), obtained when the disease was refractory, from a patient treated with antithyroid drugs. This chain links TRBV6-5 with TRBJ1-2; possible D gene TRBD1, 5 bases. The receptor's source is a female donor with Graves disease. The CDR3 region is CASSSPGHYGYTF. The DNA of the CDR3 is TGTGCCAGCAGTTCCCCAGGGCACTATGGCTACACCTTC.